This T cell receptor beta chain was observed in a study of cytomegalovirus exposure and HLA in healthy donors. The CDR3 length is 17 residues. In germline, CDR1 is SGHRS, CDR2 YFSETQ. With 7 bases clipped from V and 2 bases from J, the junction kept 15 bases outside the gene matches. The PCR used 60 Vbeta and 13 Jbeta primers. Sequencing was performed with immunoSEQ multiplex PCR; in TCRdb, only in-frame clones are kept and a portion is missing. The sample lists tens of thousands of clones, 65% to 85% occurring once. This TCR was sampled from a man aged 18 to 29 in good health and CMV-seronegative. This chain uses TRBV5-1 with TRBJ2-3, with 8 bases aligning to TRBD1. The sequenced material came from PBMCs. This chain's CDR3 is CASSALTGAVTTDTQYF. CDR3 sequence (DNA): TGCGCCAGCTCAGCCCTGACAGGGGCGGTAACCACAGATACGCAGTATTTT.